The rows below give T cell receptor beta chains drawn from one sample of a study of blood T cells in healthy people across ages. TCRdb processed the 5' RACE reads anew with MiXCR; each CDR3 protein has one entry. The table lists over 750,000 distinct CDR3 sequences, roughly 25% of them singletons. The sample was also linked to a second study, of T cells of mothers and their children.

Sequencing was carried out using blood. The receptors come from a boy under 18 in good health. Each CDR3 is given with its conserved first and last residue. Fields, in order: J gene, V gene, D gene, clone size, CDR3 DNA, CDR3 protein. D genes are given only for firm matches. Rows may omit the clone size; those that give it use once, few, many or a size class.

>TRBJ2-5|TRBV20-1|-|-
TGCAGTGCCAGACGTGGGACCCAGTACTTC
CSARRGTQYF
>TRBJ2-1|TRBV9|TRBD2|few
TGTGCCAGCAGCGCGTTACTAGCGGGAGGGGTAGATGAGCAGTTCTTC
CASSALLAGGVDEQFF
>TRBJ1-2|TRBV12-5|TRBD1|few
TGTGCTAGTGGTTTGGTACGGGACAGGAACTATGGCTACACCTTC
CASGLVRDRNYGYTF
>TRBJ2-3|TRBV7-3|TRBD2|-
TGTGCCAGCAGCTTAGCTGGCCGGGGGGGCCCAGGATCAGATCCGCAGTATTTT
CASSLAGRGGPGSDPQYF
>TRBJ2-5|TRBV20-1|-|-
TGCAGTGCTAGAAGTGCTCGCCTGAGGACAGAGACCCAGTACTTC
CSARSARLRTETQYF
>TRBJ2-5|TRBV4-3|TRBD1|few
TGCGCCAGCAGCCAGAGGGCGACTTTGACAGGGGCCCCGTGGGAGCAGTACTTC
CASSQRATLTGAPWEQYF
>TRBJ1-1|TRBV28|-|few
TGTGCCAGCACCTCGGGGACCCCTGAAGCTTTCTTT
CASTSGTPEAFF
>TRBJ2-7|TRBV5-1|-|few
TGCGCCAGCAGCTTGTTCCGGTCCTACGAGCAGTACTTC
CASSLFRSYEQYF
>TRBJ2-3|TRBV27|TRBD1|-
TGTGCCAGCAGTATAGGACAGGGTAGTGCAGATACGCAGTATTTT
CASSIGQGSADTQYF
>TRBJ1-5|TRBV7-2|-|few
TGTGCCAGCAGCTTAGAGGTCGAGAGCAATCAGCCCCAGCATTTT
CASSLEVESNQPQHF
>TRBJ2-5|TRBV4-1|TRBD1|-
TGCGCCAGCAGCCAAGATCTGGGGACAGCCCAAGAGACCCAGTACTTC
CASSQDLGTAQETQYF
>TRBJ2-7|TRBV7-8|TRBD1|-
TGTGCCAGCAGCCCCCTTTCCGGGACAGGGATAGGCGCCTACGAGCAGTACTTC
CASSPLSGTGIGAYEQYF